The present entry profiles one T cell receptor (beta chain) with its context. Antigen specificity is unknown. PBMCs were not maintained or expanded in culture before analysis. This sample stems from a study of neoadjuvant anti-PD-1 for oral cavity cancer. Whole-study context: Patients without progression got a fourth dose around day 43. Points from the study as a whole: Post-nivolumab, blood T cell clonality was significantly elevated in non-responders.

TCRdb's copy holds only in-frame clones and misses some; the assay was immunoSEQ multiplex PCR. The profile shows 10,000 to 15,000 clones, roughly three fifths of them singletons. The CDR3 is 15 residues long. Trimming pared 7 bases from V and 1 base from J, leaving 16 bases between. Looked up from germline, CDR1 is MNHNS and CDR2 is SASEGT. V usage is TRBV6-1 and J usage is TRBJ1-1, with D unresolved. The sequences come from PBMCs, collected before nivolumab (anti-PD-1) treatment. The sequence was obtained from a person aged 40 to 85 with oral cavity squamous cell carcinoma. Here the CDR3 reads CASTPLRAANTEAFF. The CDR3 DNA reads as TGTGCCAGCACCCCGCTTCGGGCAGCGAACACTGAAGCTTTCTTT.